This is a list of T cell receptor beta chains from one sample in a study of T cells in Graves' hyperthyroidism and ophthalmopathy. TCRdb used MiXCR to reprocess the multiplex PCR reads, holding one entry per CDR3 protein. The repertoire holds 600,000 or so distinct CDR3 sequences, 14% seen once, with approximately 12% in the top ten. The sample was blood. The receptor set was obtained from a woman aged 50 to 60 with Graves' ophthalmopathy. CDR3s include the opening cysteine and the closing phenylalanine or tryptophan. Fields, in order: D gene, clone size, J gene, V gene, CDR3 DNA, CDR3 protein. A D gene is named only where the DNA matches it firmly. Clone size is shown for a subset of rows, as once, few, many or a class of expanded clone.

d_call: TRBD2
clone_size: few
j_call: TRBJ2-3
v_call: TRBV4-2
cdr3_nt: TGTGCCAGCAGCCAAGGCGGGGGGGAGGCGGATACGCAGTATTTT
cdr3_aa: CASSQGGGEADTQYF

d_call: TRBD1
clone_size: NA
j_call: TRBJ2-1
v_call: TRBV19
cdr3_nt: TGTGCCAGTAGGAAGGGACAGGGGCAGTTCTTC
cdr3_aa: CASRKGQGQFF

d_call: NA
clone_size: NA
j_call: TRBJ2-3
v_call: TRBV5-1
cdr3_nt: TGCGCCAGCATGGTAGGGTCGTCTAACACAGATACGCAGTATTTT
cdr3_aa: CASMVGSSNTDTQYF

d_call: NA
clone_size: many
j_call: TRBJ1-5
v_call: TRBV28
cdr3_nt: TGTGCCAGCAGTGACTTTGGCACAGGGTTACAGCCCCAGCATTTT
cdr3_aa: CASSDFGTGLQPQHF

d_call: NA
clone_size: many
j_call: TRBJ2-1
v_call: TRBV6-5
cdr3_nt: TGTGCCAGCAGTTACGACCAGTACGGCAATGAGCAGTTCTTC
cdr3_aa: CASSYDQYGNEQFF

d_call: TRBD1
clone_size: many
j_call: TRBJ2-7
v_call: TRBV30
cdr3_nt: TGTGCCTGGAGCCTCTTGGGACAGAGCTCCTACGAGCAGTACTTC
cdr3_aa: CAWSLLGQSSYEQYF

d_call: NA
clone_size: many
j_call: TRBJ2-1
v_call: TRBV28
cdr3_nt: TGTGCCAGCAGACGCAGGGGGGTGAACAATGAGCAGTTCTTC
cdr3_aa: CASRRRGVNNEQFF

d_call: NA
clone_size: many
j_call: TRBJ2-7
v_call: TRBV18
cdr3_nt: TGTGCCAGCTCACCAAACACAGCCCCCATCGGGGAGCAGTACTTC
cdr3_aa: CASSPNTAPIGEQYF

d_call: NA
clone_size: many
j_call: TRBJ1-1
v_call: TRBV28
cdr3_nt: TGTGCCAGCAGTTGGGTACAGAACACTGAAGCTTTCTTT
cdr3_aa: CASSWVQNTEAFF

d_call: NA
clone_size: NA
j_call: TRBJ2-6
v_call: TRBV12-3/TRBV12-4
cdr3_nt: TGTGCCAGCAGTTACGGTGACAGCTCTGGGGCCAACGTCCTGACTTTC
cdr3_aa: CASSYGDSSGANVLTF

d_call: TRBD2
clone_size: few
j_call: TRBJ2-5
v_call: TRBV19
cdr3_nt: TGTGCCAGTAGTAAGTCTAGCGGACAAGAGACCCAGTACTTC
cdr3_aa: CASSKSSGQETQYF

d_call: TRBD2
clone_size: few
j_call: TRBJ2-7
v_call: TRBV7-2
cdr3_nt: TGTGCCAGCAGACGAAGCGGGAGGCACGAGCAGTACTTC
cdr3_aa: CASRRSGRHEQYF

d_call: NA
clone_size: few
j_call: TRBJ2-7
v_call: TRBV7-8
cdr3_nt: TGTGCCAGCAGCTTAATGAGTGCAGGGGCCGCGGACGAGCAGTACTTC
cdr3_aa: CASSLMSAGAADEQYF

d_call: NA
clone_size: NA
j_call: TRBJ2-3
v_call: TRBV28
cdr3_nt: TGTGCCAGCAGTTTATATTTCCTAGCTGCTAGCACAGATACGCAGTATTTT
cdr3_aa: CASSLYFLAASTDTQYF

d_call: TRBD2
clone_size: many
j_call: TRBJ2-2
v_call: TRBV12-3/TRBV12-4
cdr3_nt: TGTGCCAGCAGTTTAGGGCTAGCGGGAGTTAGCACCGGGGAGCTGTTTTTT
cdr3_aa: CASSLGLAGVSTGELFF

d_call: TRBD2
clone_size: many
j_call: TRBJ2-1
v_call: TRBV5-1
cdr3_nt: TGCGCCAGCAGCTTGGTCGACGGGAGGCCTAGCTCCTACAATGAGCAGTTCTTC
cdr3_aa: CASSLVDGRPSSYNEQFF

d_call: NA
clone_size: NA
j_call: TRBJ2-6
v_call: TRBV27
cdr3_nt: TGTGCCACCAACTCTGGGGCCAACGTCCTGACTTTC
cdr3_aa: CATNSGANVLTF

d_call: TRBD1
clone_size: many
j_call: TRBJ1-6
v_call: TRBV18
cdr3_nt: TGTGCCAGCTCACTAAGCGGACAGGGCGCAGATAATTCACCCCTCCACTTT
cdr3_aa: CASSLSGQGADNSPLHF

d_call: NA
clone_size: many
j_call: TRBJ2-1
v_call: TRBV6-2/TRBV6-3
cdr3_nt: TGTGCCAGCAGTTTCCCTAAACATGAGCAGTTCTTC
cdr3_aa: CASSFPKHEQFF

d_call: TRBD2
clone_size: NA
j_call: TRBJ2-1
v_call: TRBV9
cdr3_nt: TGTGCCAGCAGCGTAGGCAGCGGGAGTGGGTATGAGCAGTTCTTC
cdr3_aa: CASSVGSGSGYEQFF

d_call: TRBD1
clone_size: many
j_call: TRBJ1-1
v_call: TRBV2
cdr3_nt: TGTGCCAGCAGTACAGGGGCATCACAGGGGGGAGCTTTCTTT
cdr3_aa: CASSTGASQGGAFF

d_call: TRBD2
clone_size: many
j_call: TRBJ2-1
v_call: TRBV7-3
cdr3_nt: TGTGCCAGCAGCTTAACTTTTGGCGGGAGAGCCTACAATGAGCAGTTCTTC
cdr3_aa: CASSLTFGGRAYNEQFF

d_call: NA
clone_size: many
j_call: TRBJ2-1
v_call: TRBV20-1
cdr3_nt: TGCAGTGCTCTGGGGGCAACAGGGAATTCCTACAATGAGCAGTTCTTC
cdr3_aa: CSALGATGNSYNEQFF

d_call: TRBD1
clone_size: many
j_call: TRBJ1-1
v_call: TRBV6-1
cdr3_nt: TGTGCCAGCAGTCGAATAACAAACAGGGGGAGCGCTGAAGCTTTCTTT
cdr3_aa: CASSRITNRGSAEAFF

d_call: NA
clone_size: many
j_call: TRBJ1-1
v_call: TRBV30
cdr3_nt: TGTGCCTGGAAGGAGAATCATAGGAACACTGAAGCTTTCTTT
cdr3_aa: CAWKENHRNTEAFF

d_call: NA
clone_size: NA
j_call: TRBJ1-1
v_call: TRBV30
cdr3_nt: TGTGCCTGGAGTGTACTCGGGTCGGAGGCTTTCTTT
cdr3_aa: CAWSVLGSEAFF

d_call: TRBD1
clone_size: many
j_call: TRBJ2-3
v_call: TRBV24-1
cdr3_nt: TGTGCCACCAGTGAGACAGGGCCGGACACAGATACGCAGTATTTT
cdr3_aa: CATSETGPDTDTQYF

d_call: NA
clone_size: NA
j_call: TRBJ2-1
v_call: TRBV20-1
cdr3_nt: TGCAGTGCTACCGGCCGGGGGGACAGAGTATACAATGAGCAGTTCTTC
cdr3_aa: CSATGRGDRVYNEQFF

d_call: TRBD1
clone_size: few
j_call: TRBJ1-1
v_call: TRBV15
cdr3_nt: TGTGCCACCAGCAGAGGGACAGGCGAGAAGAACACTGAAGCTTTCTTT
cdr3_aa: CATSRGTGEKNTEAFF

d_call: TRBD2
clone_size: many
j_call: TRBJ2-3
v_call: TRBV7-9
cdr3_nt: TGTGCCAGCAGCCTCGGACTAGCGGGACAAATTACAGATACGCAGTATTTT
cdr3_aa: CASSLGLAGQITDTQYF

d_call: NA
clone_size: many
j_call: TRBJ1-5
v_call: TRBV9
cdr3_nt: TGTGCCAGCAGCGTGGGGCAGGTCAATCAGCCCCAGCATTTT
cdr3_aa: CASSVGQVNQPQHF

d_call: TRBD2
clone_size: many
j_call: TRBJ2-5
v_call: TRBV7-6
cdr3_nt: TGTGCCAGCAGCTTAGCGACGGGACTAGCGGAGACCCAGTACTTC
cdr3_aa: CASSLATGLAETQYF

d_call: TRBD1
clone_size: many
j_call: TRBJ2-1
v_call: TRBV2
cdr3_nt: TGTGCCAGCAGTCAGGGGGCGGGCAATGAGCAGTTCTTC
cdr3_aa: CASSQGAGNEQFF

d_call: TRBD2
clone_size: few
j_call: TRBJ2-3
v_call: TRBV20-1
cdr3_nt: TGCAGTGCTAGAAAAATAGCGGGAGGGTTTGTTGATACGCAGTATTTT
cdr3_aa: CSARKIAGGFVDTQYF

d_call: NA
clone_size: few
j_call: TRBJ2-3
v_call: TRBV20-1
cdr3_nt: TGCAGTGCTAGAGATGACTTGCGGGGCACAGATACGCAGTATTTT
cdr3_aa: CSARDDLRGTDTQYF

d_call: NA
clone_size: many
j_call: TRBJ1-5
v_call: TRBV30
cdr3_nt: TGTGCCTGGAGTACGGATAGCAATCAGCCCCAGCATTTT
cdr3_aa: CAWSTDSNQPQHF

d_call: NA
clone_size: few
j_call: TRBJ1-1
v_call: TRBV28
cdr3_nt: TGTGCCAGCAGTTTTTCATCAGGGAGGGCTGAAGCTTTCTTT
cdr3_aa: CASSFSSGRAEAFF

d_call: NA
clone_size: few
j_call: TRBJ1-1
v_call: TRBV4-2
cdr3_nt: TGTGCCAGCAGCCAAGGGGGACTCGACACTGAAGCTTTCTTT
cdr3_aa: CASSQGGLDTEAFF

d_call: NA
clone_size: few
j_call: TRBJ2-3
v_call: TRBV27
cdr3_nt: TGTGCCAGCAGTTTGTCCTTACTGGACACAGATACGCAGTATTTT
cdr3_aa: CASSLSLLDTDTQYF

d_call: TRBD2
clone_size: NA
j_call: TRBJ2-7
v_call: TRBV20-1
cdr3_nt: TGCAGTGCTAATAAAGCGGGAGGTATTTGGTACGAGCAGTACTTC
cdr3_aa: CSANKAGGIWYEQYF

d_call: NA
clone_size: many
j_call: TRBJ2-7
v_call: TRBV24-1
cdr3_nt: TGTGCCACCAGTGGAGCTGGGGTGGACTACGAGCAGTACTTC
cdr3_aa: CATSGAGVDYEQYF

d_call: NA
clone_size: few
j_call: TRBJ1-1
v_call: TRBV19
cdr3_nt: TGTGCCAGTAGTACTGGTGGGCTCCGGCTCAGAACTGAAGCTTTCTTT
cdr3_aa: CASSTGGLRLRTEAFF

d_call: NA
clone_size: many
j_call: TRBJ2-7
v_call: TRBV18
cdr3_nt: TGTGCCAGTTCACCCGGGTCCTGGGAAAGAAACGAGCAGTACTTC
cdr3_aa: CASSPGSWERNEQYF

d_call: NA
clone_size: many
j_call: TRBJ2-3
v_call: TRBV20-1
cdr3_nt: TGCAGTGCTAGAGTACGGAGGGGCACAGATACGCAGTATTTT
cdr3_aa: CSARVRRGTDTQYF

d_call: TRBD2
clone_size: many
j_call: TRBJ2-1
v_call: TRBV7-2
cdr3_nt: TGTGCCAGCAGCTTATTTTGGAGGCCGGGGGGGAATGAGCAGTTCTTC
cdr3_aa: CASSLFWRPGGNEQFF

d_call: TRBD2
clone_size: NA
j_call: TRBJ2-7
v_call: TRBV10-3
cdr3_nt: TGTGCCATCAACCGGAGCGGGGGGGCAGGGGAGCAGTACTTC
cdr3_aa: CAINRSGGAGEQYF

d_call: TRBD2
clone_size: many
j_call: TRBJ2-3
v_call: TRBV12-3/TRBV12-4
cdr3_nt: TGTGCCAGCAGTTCAGGGACTAGCGGGACACCCCGCACAGATACGCAGTATTTT
cdr3_aa: CASSSGTSGTPRTDTQYF

d_call: TRBD1
clone_size: many
j_call: TRBJ2-1
v_call: TRBV12-3/TRBV12-4
cdr3_nt: TGTGCCAGCAGTCCCCCCGGGACAGGGGGGAATGAGCAGTTCTTC
cdr3_aa: CASSPPGTGGNEQFF

d_call: NA
clone_size: NA
j_call: TRBJ1-4
v_call: TRBV19
cdr3_nt: TGTGCCAGTAGGAAAGTTCTTGCAACTAATGAAAAACTGTTTTTT
cdr3_aa: CASRKVLATNEKLFF

d_call: TRBD1
clone_size: many
j_call: TRBJ1-5
v_call: TRBV28
cdr3_nt: TGTGCCAGCAACCCGGGGACAGGGACGGTGGATCAGCCCCAGCATTTT
cdr3_aa: CASNPGTGTVDQPQHF

d_call: NA
clone_size: many
j_call: TRBJ2-2
v_call: TRBV2
cdr3_nt: TGTGCCAGCAGTGGCGTTACTTTGGATGGGGAGCTGTTTTTT
cdr3_aa: CASSGVTLDGELFF

d_call: NA
clone_size: few
j_call: TRBJ2-7
v_call: TRBV29-1
cdr3_nt: TGCAGCTCTATGGCAGGGGACGAGCAGTACTTC
cdr3_aa: CSSMAGDEQYF